The clone carrying this T cell receptor (beta chain) has more than one count but fewer than ten. As yet, its antigen is unknown. The source of the sample is a study of cytomegalovirus exposure and HLA in healthy donors. Study results and caveats: Follow-up analysis found HLA locus-dependent TCR association rates, highest for DRB1 and lowest for HLA-C. Specificity of a few CMV-associated chains for CMV antigens was verified in vitro. Presence/absence analyses supposed approximately even sequencing depth among donors.

The PCR was carried out with 60 Vbeta primers and 13 Jbeta primers. Measured with immunoSEQ multiplex PCR; TCRdb has only the in-frame clones, and not every one. The sample comprises some 130,000 clones, around 77% of which are singletons, and about 4.9% rests with the top ten. The germline gives CDR1 MDHEN, CDR2 SYDVKM. V lost 7 bases and J lost 1, with 7 bases in between. CDR3 length: 12 residues. This receptor was obtained from a man aged 25 to 40 in good health. Sequencing was carried out using PBMCs. The chain combines TRBV28 with TRBJ1-1; D gene ambiguous. The CDR3 DNA sequence: TGTGCCAGCAAGGAGGCGAACACTGAAGCTTTCTTT. Translating gives CASKEANTEAFF.